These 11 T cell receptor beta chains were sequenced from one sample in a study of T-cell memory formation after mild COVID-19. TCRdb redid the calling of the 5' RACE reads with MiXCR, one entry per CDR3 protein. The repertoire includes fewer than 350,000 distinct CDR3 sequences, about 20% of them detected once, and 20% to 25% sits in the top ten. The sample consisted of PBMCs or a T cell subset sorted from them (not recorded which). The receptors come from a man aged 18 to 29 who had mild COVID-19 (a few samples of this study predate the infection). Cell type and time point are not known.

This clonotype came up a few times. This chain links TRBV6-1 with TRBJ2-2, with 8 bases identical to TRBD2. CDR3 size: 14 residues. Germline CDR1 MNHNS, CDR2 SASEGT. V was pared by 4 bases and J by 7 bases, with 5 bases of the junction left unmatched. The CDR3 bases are TGTGCCAGCAGTGGTCGAGCGGGGGACGGGGAGCTGTTTTTT. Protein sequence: CASSGRAGDGELFF.

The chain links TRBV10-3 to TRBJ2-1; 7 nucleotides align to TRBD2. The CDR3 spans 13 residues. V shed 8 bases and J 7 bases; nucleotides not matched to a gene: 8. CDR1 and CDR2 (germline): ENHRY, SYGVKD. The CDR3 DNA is TGTGCCATCCCGGGACTAACCCAGAATGAGCAGTTCTTC. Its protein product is CAIPGLTQNEQFF.

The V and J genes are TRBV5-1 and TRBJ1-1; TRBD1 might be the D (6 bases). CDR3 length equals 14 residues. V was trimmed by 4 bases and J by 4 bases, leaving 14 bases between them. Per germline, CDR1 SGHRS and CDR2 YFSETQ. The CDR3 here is CASSGSRGLTEAFF. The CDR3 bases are TGCGCCAGCAGCGGGAGCCGGGGGCTCACTGAAGCTTTCTTT.

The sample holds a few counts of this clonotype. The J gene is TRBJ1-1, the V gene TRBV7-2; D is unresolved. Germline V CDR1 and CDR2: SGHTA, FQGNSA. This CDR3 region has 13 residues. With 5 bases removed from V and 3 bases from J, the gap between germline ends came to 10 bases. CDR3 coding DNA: TGTGCCAGCAGCCCACGGCGGGACACTGAAGCTTTCTTT. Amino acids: CASSPRRDTEAFF.

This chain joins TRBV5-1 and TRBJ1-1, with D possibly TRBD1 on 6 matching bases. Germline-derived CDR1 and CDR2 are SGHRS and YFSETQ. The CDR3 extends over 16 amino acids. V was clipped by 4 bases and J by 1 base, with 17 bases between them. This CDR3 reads CASSRGHSTANTEAFF. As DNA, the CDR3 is TGCGCCAGCAGCCGGGGACACTCCACAGCGAACACTGAAGCTTTCTTT.

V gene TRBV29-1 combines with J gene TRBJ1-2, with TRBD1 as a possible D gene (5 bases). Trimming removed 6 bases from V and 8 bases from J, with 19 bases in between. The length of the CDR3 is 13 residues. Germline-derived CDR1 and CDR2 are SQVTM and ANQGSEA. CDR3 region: CSVQRLGGDGYTF. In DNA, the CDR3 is TGCAGCGTCCAAAGGTTGGGGGGAGACGGCTACACCTTC.

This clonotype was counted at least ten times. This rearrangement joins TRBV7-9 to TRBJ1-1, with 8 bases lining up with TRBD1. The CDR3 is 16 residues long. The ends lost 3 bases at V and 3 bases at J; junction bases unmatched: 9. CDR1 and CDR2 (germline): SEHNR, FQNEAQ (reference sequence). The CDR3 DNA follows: TGTGCCAGCAGCTTCGGGACAGGTTTCTTGGACACTGAAGCTTTCTTT. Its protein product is CASSFGTGFLDTEAFF.

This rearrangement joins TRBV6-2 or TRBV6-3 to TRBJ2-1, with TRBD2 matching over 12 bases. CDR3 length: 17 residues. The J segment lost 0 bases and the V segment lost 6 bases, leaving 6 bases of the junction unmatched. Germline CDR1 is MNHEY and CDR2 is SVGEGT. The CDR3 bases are TGTGCCAGCAGGCCACTAGCGGGGGGACACTCCTACAATGAGCAGTTCTTC. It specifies CASRPLAGGHSYNEQFF.

CDR3 in DNA: TGTGCCAGCACGTACGGGGGGGCTAAAGATACGCAGTATTTT. Translating it yields CASTYGGAKDTQYF. The chain uses TRBV5-5 and TRBJ2-3; 8 nucleotides align to TRBD2. CDR3 size: 14 residues. V was clipped by 6 bases and J by 5 bases; unmatched bases: 8. Germline CDR1 SGHKS, CDR2 YYEKEE (reference sequence).

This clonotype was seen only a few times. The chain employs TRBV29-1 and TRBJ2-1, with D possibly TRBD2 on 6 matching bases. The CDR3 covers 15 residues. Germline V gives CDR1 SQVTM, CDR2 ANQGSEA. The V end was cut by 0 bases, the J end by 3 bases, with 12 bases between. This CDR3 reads CSVEDPAGIYNEQFF. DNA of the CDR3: TGCAGCGTTGAAGACCCTGCGGGGATCTACAATGAGCAGTTCTTC.

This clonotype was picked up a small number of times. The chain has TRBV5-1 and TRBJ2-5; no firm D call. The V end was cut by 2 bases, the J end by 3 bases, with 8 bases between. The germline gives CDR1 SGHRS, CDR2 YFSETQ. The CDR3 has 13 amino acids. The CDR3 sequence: CASSLWAEETQYF. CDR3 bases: TGCGCCAGCAGCTTATGGGCGGAAGAGACCCAGTACTTC.